Sequencing of this T cell receptor beta chain was carried out in a study of cytomegalovirus exposure and HLA in healthy donors. Study-level findings and limits: A few CMV-associated chains proved CMV antigen-specific in vitro. Cytomegalovirus-associated TCR beta chains were listed, numbering over 150.

Concerning this clone itself: Its antigen is currently unknown.

J was trimmed by 8 bases and V by 1 base; bases with no gene match: 12. The CDR3 is 16 residues long. Germline V gene data show CDR1 as SGHVS and CDR2 as FNYEAQ. The assay was immunoSEQ multiplex PCR, and TCRdb's table has in-frame clones only and misses some. The table records 180,000 or so clones, 80% to 90% of them present only once. This receptor was identified in a woman aged 25 to 39 in good health and CMV-seronegative. The V call is TRBV7-6, the J call TRBJ2-3; 7 nucleotides align to TRBD2. Sequencing was performed on PBMCs. In DNA, the CDR3 is TGTGCCAGCAGCTTAGGTGGGCGGGGGACGGTGGTTACGCAGTATTTT. This encodes CASSLGGRGTVVTQYF.